This T cell receptor (beta chain) came from a study of CD8 T cells in ankylosing spondylitis (dated by TCRdb to 2016 to 2017). As for the study more broadly: The study profiled T cell receptor beta repertoires in healthy donors and ankylosing spondylitis patients to find disease-linked TCR variants. In total, the full study cohort was made up of some 110 healthy donors and 25 ankylosing spondylitis patients. Samples of peripheral blood were taken, and for ankylosing spondylitis patients, synovial fluid was collected as well. Broader findings and caveats from the paper: The disease-linked clones had a CD8+ phenotype and were found at relatively low frequencies in peripheral blood. Some motif variants had previously been reported in the synovial fluid and blood of reactive arthritis patients, which suggests shared mechanisms of disease initiation. A TCR beta motif made up of fewer than 10 highly homologous amino acid variants appeared to be characteristic of blood from ankylosing spondylitis patients. According to the report, matched synovial fluid samples from ankylosing spondylitis patients were significantly enriched for the disease-linked clones.

The data were produced on an Illumina HiSeq 2500. Quantitative 5'-RACE with molecular barcodes was used to prepare TCR beta libraries. The authors' analysis ran thus. To identify disease-linked TCR variants, a new computational method was used, one built on a probabilistic model of VDJ rearrangement. TCRdb redid the processing of the public reads, applying fastp at Q25 and MiXCR, and retained in-frame beta chains. Each CDR3 protein gets just one entry, which takes the most common genes and DNA from the rows behind it. For this entry, the V and J calls and clone size follow TCRdb and not the study's own pipeline. In this sample the table shows under 150,000 distinct CDR3 sequences, roughly 9% of which occur a single time. In total, the top ten clones hold approximately 3.4% of the sample. This clonotype was recorded a few times. Its antigen target is currently unknown. Base qualities are missing; no much larger clone stands one base away.

Trimming removed 5 bases from V and 0 bases from J; the gene matches leave 9 bases unexplained. The CDR3 covers 16 residues, taking in both the cysteine and the phenylalanine. The CDR3 DNA has 48 bases and is translated from base 1. The germline V gene supplies CDR1 SGHVS and CDR2 FQNEAQ. The sample was blood, either unsorted or a sorted T cell fraction (not recorded which). This clonotype was sampled from a male donor with ankylosing spondylitis or in good health (not recorded which). The rearrangement joined TRBV7-8 to TRBJ1-2; 7 central nucleotides agree with TRBD1. The DNA is as follows: TGTGCCAGCAGCCGGGGACAGATAGTCCCTAACTATGGCTACACCTTC. Translated, it gives CASSRGQIVPNYGYTF. Outside the CDR3, residues come from the reference TRBV7-8 and TRBJ1-2 proteins, so the full variable domain is: GAGVSQSPRYKVAKRGQDVALRCDPISGHVSLFWYQQALGQGPEFLTYFQNEAQLDKSGLPSDRFFAERPEGSVSTLKIQRTQQEDSAVYLCASSRGQIVPNYGYTFGSGTRLTVV.